This T cell receptor beta chain was identified during a study of OX40 agonist ivuxolimab in advanced cancers. Method: immunoSEQ multiplex PCR; TCRdb's copy keeps in-frame clones and lacks some. The table lists about 28,000 clones, just under 80% of them singletons, with around 10% in the top ten. This CDR3 is built from 15 residues. The germline V gene encodes CDR1 MNHNY and CDR2 SVGAGI (reference sequence). Deletions cut 5 bases from V and 4 bases from J, with 12 bases between. The genes are TRBV6-6 and TRBJ1-6; D not resolved. The sequence was collected from an adult with an advanced solid tumor such as melanoma, head and neck, liver or kidney cancer. Sequenced here: CD4+ or CD8+ T cells sorted from blood, sampled in a trial of the OX40 agonist ivuxolimab. Here the CDR3 reads CASSLREDYNSPLHF. CDR3 DNA sequence: TGTGCCAGCAGTCTCCGAGAGGATTATAATTCACCCCTCCACTTT.